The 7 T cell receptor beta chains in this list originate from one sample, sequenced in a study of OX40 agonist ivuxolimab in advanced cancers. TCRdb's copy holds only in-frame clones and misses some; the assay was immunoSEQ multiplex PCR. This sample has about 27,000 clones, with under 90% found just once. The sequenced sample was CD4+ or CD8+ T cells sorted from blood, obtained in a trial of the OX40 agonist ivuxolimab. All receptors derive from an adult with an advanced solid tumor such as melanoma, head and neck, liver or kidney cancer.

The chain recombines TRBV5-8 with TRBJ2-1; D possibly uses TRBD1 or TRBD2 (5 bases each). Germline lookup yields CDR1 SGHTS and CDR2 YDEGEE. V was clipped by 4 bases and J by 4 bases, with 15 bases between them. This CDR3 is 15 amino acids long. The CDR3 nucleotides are TGTGCCAGCAGCCCCGGGACCATAGTATACAATGAGCAGTTCTTC. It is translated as CASSPGTIVYNEQFF.

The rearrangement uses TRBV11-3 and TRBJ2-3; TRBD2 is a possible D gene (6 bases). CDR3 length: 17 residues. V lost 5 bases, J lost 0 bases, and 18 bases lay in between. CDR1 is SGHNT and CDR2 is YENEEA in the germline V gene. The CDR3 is CASSRFALATSTDTQYF. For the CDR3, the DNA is TGTGCCAGCAGCAGGTTTGCCCTAGCGACAAGCACAGATACGCAGTATTTT.

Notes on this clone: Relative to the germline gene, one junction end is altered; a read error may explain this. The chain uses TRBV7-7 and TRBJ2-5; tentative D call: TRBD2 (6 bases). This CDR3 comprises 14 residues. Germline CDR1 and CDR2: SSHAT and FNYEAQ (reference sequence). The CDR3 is CASSQKGGTETQYF. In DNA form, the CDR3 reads TGTGCTAGCAGCCAAAAAGGAGGGACCGAGACCCAGTACTTC.

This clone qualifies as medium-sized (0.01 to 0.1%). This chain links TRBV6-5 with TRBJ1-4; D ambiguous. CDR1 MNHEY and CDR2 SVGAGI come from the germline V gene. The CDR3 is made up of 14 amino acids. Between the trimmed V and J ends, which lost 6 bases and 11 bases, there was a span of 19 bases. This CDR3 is CASSLGQAWGKLFF. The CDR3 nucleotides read TGTGCCAGCAGCCTCGGTCAGGCTTGGGGTAAACTGTTTTTT.

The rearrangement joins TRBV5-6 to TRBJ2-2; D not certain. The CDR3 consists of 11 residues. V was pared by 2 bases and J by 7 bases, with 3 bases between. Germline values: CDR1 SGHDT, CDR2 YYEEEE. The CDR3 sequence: CASSFIGELFF. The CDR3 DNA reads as TGTGCCAGCAGCTTCATCGGGGAGCTGTTTTTT.

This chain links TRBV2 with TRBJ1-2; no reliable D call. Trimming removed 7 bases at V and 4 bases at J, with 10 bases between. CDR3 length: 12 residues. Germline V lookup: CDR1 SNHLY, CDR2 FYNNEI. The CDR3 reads CASMGSAYGYTF. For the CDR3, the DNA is TGTGCCAGCATGGGGTCAGCCTATGGCTACACCTTC.

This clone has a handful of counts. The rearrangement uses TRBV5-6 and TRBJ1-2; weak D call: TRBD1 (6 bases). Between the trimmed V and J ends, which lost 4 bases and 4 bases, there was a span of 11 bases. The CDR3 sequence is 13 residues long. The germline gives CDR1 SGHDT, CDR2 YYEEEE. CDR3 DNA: TGTGCCAGCAGCCCCGGGACAACCTATGGCTACACCTTC. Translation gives CASSPGTTYGYTF.